This passage covers 30 T cell receptor beta chains from one sample sequenced in a study of identical twins (TCRdb year 2016). The library was obtained by 5' RACE. The sequencer listed for this sample is Illumina HiSeq 2000. TCRdb redid the processing of the public reads, applying fastp at Q25 and MiXCR, and retained in-frame beta chains. When rows share a CDR3 protein, they turn into one entry using the most common DNA and genes. The table for this sample lists around 690,000 distinct CDR3 sequences; 21% of them were counted only once. Of the sample, over 4% falls within the top ten clones. This same sample was also part of a study on T cells expressing NK-cell markers.

Specimen: PBMCs. The receptor set was obtained from a woman aged 18 to 35 in good health.

This clonotype was counted at least ten times. The chain carries TRBV20-1 and TRBJ2-5; 7 bases are shared with TRBD2. This CDR3 has 13 residues. V shed 4 bases and J 7 bases; nucleotides not matched to a gene: 9. Looked up from germline, CDR1 is DFQATT and CDR2 is SNEGSKA (reference sequence). In nucleotides, the CDR3 is TGCAGTGCTATTCAGCGGGGTAGTGTGACCCAGTACTTC. Protein: CSAIQRGSVTQYF.

The chain carries TRBV7-9 and TRBJ2-1; D possibly corresponds to TRBD1 (5 bases). The germline CDR1 and CDR2 sequences are SEHNR and FQNEAQ (reference sequence). The germline V and J ends were trimmed by 4 bases and 10 bases, with 11 bases remaining between them. The CDR3 runs to 12 residues. The CDR3 coding sequence is TGTGCCAGCAGCTCCCCCTGGGGCGAGCAGTTCTTC. It is translated as CASSSPWGEQFF.

V usage is TRBV5-1 and J usage is TRBJ2-1; 8 nucleotides match TRBD1. The ends lost 4 bases at V and 0 bases at J; junction bases unmatched: 3. Germline CDR1 is SGHRS and CDR2 is YFSETQ. CDR3 length: 15 residues. This CDR3 is CASSEGQVSYNEQFF. Here the CDR3 DNA reads TGCGCCAGCAGCGAGGGACAGGTCTCCTACAATGAGCAGTTCTTC. Complete variable domain (other parts from reference TRBV5-1 and TRBJ2-1): KAGVTQTPRYLIKTRGQQVTLSCSPISGHRSVSWYQQTPGQGLQFLFEYFSETQRNKGNFPGRFSGRQFSNSRSEMNVSTLELGDSALYLCASSEGQVSYNEQFFGPGTRLTVL.

This clonotype was seen more than once but under ten times. This rearrangement joins TRBV20-1 to TRBJ2-3; the D call may be TRBD1 or TRBD2 (5 bases each). Trimming took 4 bases from V and 4 from J, leaving 18 bases between them. Germline loops: CDR1 DFQATT, CDR2 SNEGSKA (reference sequence). This CDR3 is built from 15 residues. CDR3 sequence reads: CSAKGPSIKADTQYF. In nucleotides, the CDR3 is TGCAGTGCTAAGGGACCCTCCATCAAAGCAGATACGCAGTATTTT.

The sample holds many counts of this clonotype. V and J are TRBV2 and TRBJ2-2; 8 nucleotides agree with TRBD1. With V trimmed by 6 bases and J by 6 bases, 3 bases remained unmatched. Germline V lookup: CDR1 SNHLY, CDR2 FYNNEI. The CDR3 contains 13 residues. CDR3 coding DNA: TGTGCCAGCAGCGGGACAGGCCCCGGGGAGCTGTTTTTT. The encoded protein is CASSGTGPGELFF.

The table lists this clonotype with a few counts. The chain uses TRBV13 and TRBJ1-1; D gene ambiguous. Trimming cost V 8 bases and J 7 bases, with 11 bases left between them. Germline V lookup: CDR1 PRHDT, CDR2 FYEKMQ (reference sequence). This CDR3 is 11 amino acids long. CDR3 region: CASLVGNEAFF. In DNA form, the CDR3 reads TGTGCCAGCCTCGTGGGGAATGAAGCTTTCTTT.

This chain uses TRBV7-6 with TRBJ1-6; D may be TRBD1 (6 bases). The CDR3 sequence is 15 residues long. Germline V gives CDR1 SGHVS, CDR2 FNYEAQ. V lost 4 bases, J lost 2 bases, and 9 bases lay in between. CDR3 DNA: TGTGCCAGCAGCTCACAGGGAGCCTATAATTCACCCCTCCACTTT. Residues: CASSSQGAYNSPLHF. The full variable domain, completed using reference TRBV7-6 and TRBJ1-6, is GAGVSQSPRYKVTKRGQDVALRCDPISGHVSLYWYRQALGQGPEFLTYFNYEAQQDKSGLPNDRFSAERPEGSISTLTIQRTEQRDSAMYRCASSSQGAYNSPLHFGNGTRLTVT.

The chain uses TRBV4-1 and TRBJ2-5; tentative D call: TRBD1 (5 bases). Germline CDR1 is MGHRA and CDR2 is YSYEKL. The CDR3 has 14 residues. The V gene lost 4 bases and the J gene lost 3 bases, with 12 bases spanning the gap. The CDR3 sequence: CASSRQRLEETQYF. For the CDR3, the DNA is TGCGCCAGCAGCCGACAGAGGTTGGAAGAGACCCAGTACTTC.

This clonotype was seen a few times. V usage is TRBV5-1 and J usage is TRBJ2-1, with 9 bases identical to TRBD1. Losses at the gene ends were 4 bases for V and 0 bases for J; bases not matched to a gene: 11. Germline values: CDR1 SGHRS, CDR2 YFSETQ. The CDR3 is 18 residues long. CDR3 in amino acids: CASSKGTGTRYSYNEQFF. The DNA of the CDR3 is TGCGCCAGCAGCAAGGGGACAGGGACCCGATACTCCTACAATGAGCAGTTCTTC. The complete variable domain, with remaining parts taken from reference TRBV5-1 and TRBJ2-1, reads KAGVTQTPRYLIKTRGQQVTLSCSPISGHRSVSWYQQTPGQGLQFLFEYFSETQRNKGNFPGRFSGRQFSNSRSEMNVSTLELGDSALYLCASSKGTGTRYSYNEQFFGPGTRLTVL.

This clonotype has a count of ten or more. The V gene is TRBV12-3 or TRBV12-4, the J gene TRBJ2-2; no definite D call. V was clipped by 2 bases and J by 8 bases, with 3 bases between them. The CDR3 runs 11 residues. CDR3 loop: CASSLFGELFF. In nucleotides, the CDR3 is TGTGCCAGCAGTTTATTTGGGGAGCTGTTTTTT.

The chain uses TRBV6-1 and TRBJ1-2; D is possibly TRBD1 (6 bases). Trimming removed 6 bases from V and 8 bases from J, with 16 bases in between. The CDR3 has 13 amino acids. The V gene's germline CDR1 is MNHNS and CDR2 SASEGT. The CDR3 is CASRTQGGKGYTF. As DNA, the CDR3 is TGTGCCAGCAGAACACAGGGAGGGAAAGGCTACACCTTC.

The gene calls are TRBV5-1 and TRBJ2-1, with 8 bases lining up with TRBD2. Germline CDR1 reads SGHRS; CDR2 reads YFSETQ. The V and J ends lost 5 bases and 5 bases, in that order; junction bases with no gene match: 3. The CDR3 consists of 13 residues. This CDR3 reads CASSVSGNNEQFF. In nucleotides, the CDR3 is TGCGCCAGCAGTGTTAGCGGGAACAATGAGCAGTTCTTC. Looking up the rest from reference TRBV5-1 and TRBJ2-1 gives the full variable domain: KAGVTQTPRYLIKTRGQQVTLSCSPISGHRSVSWYQQTPGQGLQFLFEYFSETQRNKGNFPGRFSGRQFSNSRSEMNVSTLELGDSALYLCASSVSGNNEQFFGPGTRLTVL.

The table lists this clonotype with a few counts. J is TRBJ1-5 and V is TRBV6-5, with 8 bases fitting TRBD1. The V gene end was trimmed by 5 bases and the J gene end by 7 bases; junction bases not matched to a gene: 4. CDR3 length: 13 residues. CDR1 and CDR2 from the germline V gene are MNHEY and SVGAGI. In nucleotides, the CDR3 is TGTGCCAGCAGTACTAACAGGGGGCAGCCCCAGCATTTT. Residues: CASSTNRGQPQHF.

The rearrangement uses TRBV7-9 and TRBJ2-1, with no clear D. This CDR3 has 14 amino acids. CDR1 and CDR2 (germline): SEHNR, FQNEAQ (reference sequence). Trimming left V 7 bases short and J 8 bases short, with 18 bases between. CDR3 sequence reads: CASNKVLQNHEQFF. CDR3 bases: TGTGCCAGCAATAAGGTCCTCCAAAATCATGAGCAGTTCTTC.

This clonotype has only a few counts. V and J are TRBV27 and TRBJ1-5, with unresolved D. Germline-derived CDR1 and CDR2 are MNHEY and SMNVEV (reference sequence). CDR3 size: 14 residues. V dropped 1 base and J dropped 6 bases, with 10 bases sitting between them. The CDR3 bases are TGTGCCAGCAGTTTATTGCGGGGAACTCAGCCCCAGCATTTT. This codes for CASSLLRGTQPQHF.

V is TRBV7-2 and J is TRBJ2-1; no firm D call. V dropped 1 base and J dropped 7 bases, with 11 bases sitting between them. Germline-derived CDR1 and CDR2 are SGHTA and FQGNSA. The CDR3 sequence is 14 residues long. DNA for the CDR3: TGTGCCAGCAGCTTAGATCCAGTCTGGAATGAGCAGTTCTTC. Amino acid sequence: CASSLDPVWNEQFF.

This clonotype was counted a few times. The rearrangement uses TRBV27 and TRBJ2-7; D possibly corresponds to TRBD1 (6 bases). Germline CDR1 reads MNHEY; CDR2 reads SMNVEV (reference sequence). CDR3 length equals 11 residues. V shed 2 bases and J shed 12 bases, with 11 bases lying between them. The DNA for the CDR3 is TGTGCCAGCAGTTTAGGGACAACCCGGTACTTC. Translated, it gives CASSLGTTRYF.

This clonotype was observed many times. This sequence joins TRBV5-6 and TRBJ1-1, with D unresolved. CDR3 size: 15 residues. Trimming removed 1 base from V and 1 base from J, with 11 bases in between. Germline V CDR1 and CDR2: SGHDT, YYEEEE. The DNA for the CDR3 is TGTGCCAGCAGCTTGTCCTTGTATGGGAACACTGAAGCTTTCTTT. Translated: CASSLSLYGNTEAFF.

The sample holds a few counts of this clonotype. This sequence joins TRBV7-2 and TRBJ1-2; D uncertain. Deletions cut 3 bases from V and 4 bases from J, with 6 bases between. CDR3 length: 12 residues. Germline CDR1 SGHTA, CDR2 FQGNSA. Here the CDR3 DNA reads TGTGCCAGCAGCTTCAGCACCTATGGCTACACCTTC. This codes for CASSFSTYGYTF.

The chain uses TRBV6-2 or TRBV6-3 and TRBJ2-1; 7 nucleotides line up with TRBD1. The CDR3 is 15 amino acids. Trimming took 2 bases from V and 4 from J; bases not matched to a gene: 5. Per germline, CDR1 MNHEY and CDR2 SVGEGT. CDR3 in DNA: TGTGCCAGCAGTTACCGGGACAGCCTTTACAATGAGCAGTTCTTC. The encoded protein is CASSYRDSLYNEQFF.

This clonotype has more than one count but fewer than ten. V is TRBV10-2 and J is TRBJ1-1, with TRBD1 as a possible D gene (6 bases). V was shortened by 6 bases and J by 1 base, with 12 bases between the two germline ends. The CDR3 is 14 residues long. The germline V gene encodes CDR1 WSHSY and CDR2 SAAADI. The CDR3 bases are TGCGCCAGCAGGACAGGCAGTACGAACACTGAAGCTTTCTTT. It translates to CASRTGSTNTEAFF.

The chain uses TRBV7-2 and TRBJ2-7, with D possibly TRBD2 on 5 matching bases. Deletions cut 0 bases from V and 6 bases from J, with 18 bases between. From germline, CDR1 is SGHTA and CDR2 FQGNSA. CDR3 size: 16 residues. CDR3 in DNA: TGTGCCAGCAGCTTAGCGAGGGAGCCCCGCAGCCCCGAGCAGTACTTC. Its translation is CASSLAREPRSPEQYF.

This chain links TRBV11-1 with TRBJ2-7; TRBD2 matches 13 bases. Germline V gives CDR1 SGHAT, CDR2 FQDESV (reference sequence). V shed 5 bases and J 6 bases; nucleotides not matched to a gene: 16. CDR3 length equals 18 residues. The CDR3, as DNA: TGTGCCAGCAGCCGCCGAGCTGGACTAGCGGGAGAAGTGGGCGAGCAGTACTTC. Residues: CASSRRAGLAGEVGEQYF. The full variable domain, rest sourced from reference TRBV11-1 and TRBJ2-7, is EAEVAQSPRYKITEKSQAVAFWCDPISGHATLYWYRQILGQGPELLVQFQDESVVDDSQLPKDRFSAERLKGVDSTLKIQPAELGDSAMYLCASSRRAGLAGEVGEQYFGPGTRLTVT.

The J gene is TRBJ2-1, the V gene TRBV3-1; D may be TRBD2 (5 bases). The CDR3 has 18 amino acids. In germline, CDR1 is LGHDT, CDR2 YNNKEL (reference sequence). V was shortened by 11 bases and J by 5 bases, with 31 bases between the two germline ends. This chain's CDR3 is CASSQEVRGSHLHNEQFF. For the CDR3, the DNA is TGTGCCTCCAGCCAAGAGGTCCGTGGGAGCCACTTACACAATGAGCAGTTCTTC.

The chain uses TRBV9 and TRBJ2-5; TRBD2 aligns across 7 bases. This CDR3 comprises 15 residues. The V and J ends lost 0 bases and 2 bases, in that order; junction bases with no gene match: 4. Looked up from germline, CDR1 is SGDLS and CDR2 is YYNGEE. The CDR3 coding sequence is TGTGCCAGCAGCGTAGCAGGGACTACTCAAGAGACCCAGTACTTC. Translating gives CASSVAGTTQETQYF.

This clonotype was recorded at least ten times. The rearrangement joins TRBV29-1 to TRBJ2-1; D is undetermined. V shed 5 bases and J shed 9 bases, with 8 bases lying between them. Germline CDR1 is SQVTM and CDR2 is ANQGSEA. The CDR3 is 10 amino acids. The CDR3 loop reads CSVRYSEQFF. The CDR3 DNA follows: TGCAGCGTTCGCTATAGTGAGCAGTTCTTC.

Only a few counts were recorded for this clonotype. The chain combines TRBV20-1 with TRBJ1-2, with D unclear. The CDR3 is 12 amino acids. The V gene lost 4 bases and the J gene lost 3 bases, with 9 bases spanning the gap. CDR1 is DFQATT, CDR2 SNEGSKA, per germline (reference sequence). In DNA form, the CDR3 reads TGCAGTGCTAACCCTCCTTACTATGGCTACACCTTC. Its protein product is CSANPPYYGYTF.

This chain connects TRBV6-5 to TRBJ2-2; D not resolved. Germline lookup yields CDR1 MNHEY and CDR2 SVGAGI. The length of the CDR3 is 16 residues. V was cut by 2 bases and J by 0 bases, with 10 bases left in between. CDR3 residues: CASSYQGFANTGELFF. The CDR3 DNA reads TGTGCCAGCAGTTACCAAGGCTTCGCGAACACCGGGGAGCTGTTTTTT.

This chain joins TRBV7-8 and TRBJ2-5; D gene ambiguous. Trimming shortened V by 3 bases and J by 2 bases, and 10 bases separated the two germline ends. Looked up from germline, CDR1 is SGHVS and CDR2 is FQNEAQ. The CDR3 spans 14 residues. DNA of the CDR3: TGTGCCAGCAGCTTGACGGCTCATCAAGAGACCCAGTACTTC. Its protein is CASSLTAHQETQYF.

The chain joins TRBV9 to TRBJ2-5; 7 bases align to TRBD2. The germline V gene has CDR1 SGDLS and CDR2 YYNGEE. Germline trimming cut 0 bases from V and 5 bases from J; bases unmatched to any gene: 7. CDR3 length: 15 amino acids. Here the CDR3 reads CASSVGAGVGETQYF. The CDR3 nucleotides read TGTGCCAGCAGCGTAGGGGCGGGAGTGGGGGAGACCCAGTACTTC. Complete variable domain (other parts from reference TRBV9 and TRBJ2-5): DSGVTQTPKHLITATGQRVTLRCSPRSGDLSVYWYQQSLDQGLQFLIQYYNGEERAKGNILERFSAQQFPDLHSELNLSSLELGDSALYFCASSVGAGVGETQYFGPGTRLLVL.